This T cell receptor beta chain was observed in a study of Ad26.COV2.S vaccination and SARS-CoV-2 variants. Findings and limits, study-wide: People given the vaccine had a wider spike-specific TCR breadth than placebo recipients did.

TCRdb's table, derived via immunoSEQ multiplex PCR, lists solely in-frame clones and lacks some. The sample includes about 97,000 clones, over 70% of them seen just once. In germline, CDR1 is SGHAT, CDR2 FQNNGV. The CDR3 extends over 14 amino acids. Trimming left V 1 base short and J 5 bases short, with 8 bases between. For this clone: What it binds is not known.

The sequence came from a human donor who had recovered from COVID-19. V and J are TRBV11-2 and TRBJ1-4; D not resolved. Here the sequenced sample was peripheral blood, taken after recovery from COVID-19. CDR3 region: CASSLGPNNEKLFF. CDR3 DNA: TGTGCCAGCAGCTTAGGCCCAAACAATGAAAAACTGTTTTTT.